Listed below are T cell receptor beta chains from one sample, sequenced in a study of OX40 agonist ivuxolimab in advanced cancers. The protocol was immunoSEQ multiplex PCR, while the TCRdb copy is restricted to in-frame clones and leaves out a portion. The table has fewer than 85,000 clones, approximately 82% seen once; the top ten hold around 6.7%. The input for sequencing was CD4+ or CD8+ T cells sorted from blood, taken in a trial of the OX40 agonist ivuxolimab. Every receptor here comes from an adult with an advanced solid tumor such as melanoma, head and neck, liver or kidney cancer. Both conserved end residues are part of each CDR3. The order of the fields is V gene, J gene, D gene, clone size, CDR3 DNA, CDR3 protein. The D gene is left open where the match is weak. Some rows mark clone size as missing; the rest say once, few, many or name a class of expanded clone.

>TRBV6-1|TRBJ1-1|.|few
TGTGCCAGCAATTTCGTGGGGTACACTGAAGCTTTCTTT
CASNFVGYTEAFF
>TRBV4-2|TRBJ2-3|TRBD1|.
TGTGCCAGCAGCTCCCGGACAGGGTCGAGCACAGATACGCAGTATTTT
CASSSRTGSSTDTQYF
>TRBV28|TRBJ2-7|.|.
TGTGCCGTGGGAGACAGCCCCTACGAGCAGTACTTC
CAVGDSPYEQYF
>TRBV30|TRBJ1-2|.|once
TGTGCCTGGAGTTACAGTACGAGGGGCTTCTATGGCTACACCTTC
CAWSYSTRGFYGYTF
>TRBV18|TRBJ2-7|.|.
TGTGCCAGCTCACCACCAGCCGGGGGCCCCGCCGGCGAGCAGTACTTC
CASSPPAGGPAGEQYF
>TRBV15|TRBJ1-2|TRBD1|.
TGTGCCACCAGCAGGGGGCCCTCAGGGGGAGGCTACACCTTC
CATSRGPSGGGYTF
>TRBV7-2|TRBJ2-2|.|once
TGTGCCAGCAGTTCCGACTACACCGGGGAGCTGTTTTTT
CASSSDYTGELFF
>TRBV30|TRBJ1-4|.|.
TGTGCCTGGGCTCGGGGCCTCGGGGATGAAAAACTGTTTTTT
CAWARGLGDEKLFF
>TRBV7-6|TRBJ1-5|.|.
TGTGCCAGCAGCTTAGCGGGGGGGTGGGCTCAGCCCCAGCATTTT
CASSLAGGWAQPQHF
>TRBV2|TRBJ1-5|.|once
TGTGCCAGCAGTGTCACGATCGGTGGCAGGGGCACTGTGGGCAATCAGCCCCAGCATTTT
CASSVTIGGRGTVGNQPQHF
>TRBV2|TRBJ2-5|TRBD2|once
TGTGCCAGCAGTGAACCGGCTAGCGGTAGGCAAGAGACCCAGTACTTC
CASSEPASGRQETQYF
>TRBV5-4|TRBJ1-1|.|.
TGTGCCAGCAGCTTAGGCAGGGAACGTGGGGACACTGAAGCTTTCTTT
CASSLGRERGDTEAFF
>TRBV5-4|TRBJ1-6|.|few
TGTGCCAGCACCCGAGGGGCGGGGGATTCACCCCTCCACTTT
CASTRGAGDSPLHF
>TRBV21-1|TRBJ1-4|.|.
TGTGCCAGCAGCACTCGGGGGCAGTGGGAAAAACTGTTTTTT
CASSTRGQWEKLFF
>TRBV28|TRBJ2-4|TRBD2|.
TGTGCCAGCAGTTTCGGCCGATCAGGGCGGGTAGCGGGAGAAGCCAAAAACATTCAGTACTTC
CASSFGRSGRVAGEAKNIQYF
>TRBV7-2|TRBJ2-1|.|.
TGTGCCAGCAGCTTATTTACCCATCGGGCAAATGAGCAGTTCTTC
CASSLFTHRANEQFF
>TRBV5-4|TRBJ2-5|TRBD1|.
TGTGCCAGCAGGCATGACAGGGGGCAAGAGACCCAGTACTTC
CASRHDRGQETQYF
>TRBV27|TRBJ2-3|TRBD2|few
TGTGCCAGCAGTGCCAAACCTAGCGGGATTAGCACAGATACGCAGTATTTT
CASSAKPSGISTDTQYF
>TRBV14|TRBJ1-2|.|.
TGTGCCAGCAGCCAACAGGGACCTACCTATGGCTACACCTTC
CASSQQGPTYGYTF
>TRBV7-3|TRBJ1-5|.|few
TGTGCCAGCAGCCGGGGTAGCAATCAGCCCCAGCATTTT
CASSRGSNQPQHF
>TRBV9|TRBJ2-3|TRBD2|.
TGTGCCAGCAGCGGGGGAGGGGCGGCAGATACGCAGTATTTT
CASSGGGAADTQYF
>TRBV25-1|TRBJ2-1|.|once
TGTGCCAGCAGTGGTGGGAGCTGGGGTGAGCAGTTCTTC
CASSGGSWGEQFF